This record concerns one TCR beta chain sequence. The antigen remains undetermined. The data were taken from a study of CXCR3-negative and CXCR3-positive naive CD8 T cells. Study results and limitations: The study found more hydrophobic TRB CDR3s in CXCR3-positive naive cells than in CXCR3-negative naive cells. Diversity was high in both naive subsets and much lower in memory cells. In cryopreserved cells, CXCR3 expression partially decreased, and fresh PBMCs were used in most assays.

Naive CD8+ T cells showed a CD45RO-CCR7+CD27+CD95- phenotype. The CDR3 totals 15 residues. The V gene's germline CDR1 is DFQATT and CDR2 SNEGSKA (reference sequence). 5' RACE with UMI labels generated the TRB cDNA libraries. TCRdb reprocessed the 5' RACE reads, keeping one entry per CDR3 protein, no DNA. Its table lists 50,000 to 60,000 distinct CDR3 sequences. The chain couples TRBV20-1 to TRBJ2-1; as DNA is missing, the TRBD1 call by TCRdb cannot be tested. This receptor was obtained from a human donor in good health. Some clones in this sample may be carry-over from other donors' samples. The sequencing input was naive CXCR3- CD8+ T cells from blood. Specified subset: CD45RO-CCR7+CD27+CD95- naive CD8+ T cells lacking CXCR3 (TNR3-). The CDR3 region is CSARGTGGVYNEQFF.